Presented here are 21 T cell receptor beta chains from one specimen sequenced in a study of PD-1 and CTLA-4 blockade in melanoma. Generated by immunoSEQ multiplex PCR, the TCRdb table keeps only in-frame clones and is missing some. Of about 32,000 clones listed, about 85% are singletons. This sample comprised CD8+ T cells from peripheral blood, obtained from a patient given anti-PD-1 treatment. These receptors came from a human donor with melanoma.

The chain couples TRBV9 to TRBJ1-2, with unresolved D. Germline assignment: CDR1 SGDLS and CDR2 YYNGEE. V lost 3 bases to trimming and J lost 2 bases, with 8 bases between them. This CDR3 comprises 13 residues. The CDR3: CASSAKINYGYTF. CDR3 nucleotides: TGTGCCAGCAGCGCGAAAATAAACTATGGCTACACCTTC.

The chain uses TRBV12-5 and TRBJ1-1; D gene uncertain. Germline CDR1 reads LGHNT; CDR2 reads FRNRAP. Trimming took off 0 bases at V and 0 bases at J, with 5 bases between the two ends. CDR3 length equals 14 residues. The CDR3, as DNA: TGTGCTAGTGGTTTGGTGGGTATGAACACTGAAGCTTTCTTT. Protein sequence: CASGLVGMNTEAFF.

This sequence joins TRBV2 and TRBJ2-3; D unresolved. Trimming cost V 8 bases and J 4 bases, with 7 bases left between them. The CDR3 spans 11 residues. CDR1 and CDR2 (germline): SNHLY, FYNNEI. CDR3 in DNA: TGTGCCAGCGCCTGGGCAGATACGCAGTATTTT. Translating it yields CASAWADTQYF.

The CDR3 nucleotides read TGTGCCAGCAGCAGAGTGGACAGGCCCCAAGAGACCCAGTACTTC. This codes for CASSRVDRPQETQYF. V is TRBV27 and J is TRBJ2-5; TRBD1 agrees at 7 bases. The junction had 8 bases not matched to a gene; V was cut back by 6 bases and J by 1 base. Germline CDR1 MNHEY, CDR2 SMNVEV (reference sequence). The CDR3 runs to 15 residues.

This clone occurred a few times. The genes are TRBV2 and TRBJ2-7; 7 positions agree with TRBD1. Trimming cost V 10 bases and J 2 bases; bases outside gene matches: 5. The CDR3 contains 12 residues. Germline V gene sequence: CDR1 SNHLY, CDR2 FYNNEI. CDR3 protein: CANRGRAYEQYF. For the CDR3, the DNA is TGTGCCAACAGGGGAAGGGCCTACGAGCAGTACTTC.

This rearrangement joins TRBV5-1 to TRBJ2-7; 14 bases align to TRBD2. Germline lookup yields CDR1 SGHRS and CDR2 YFSETQ. V lost 4 bases to trimming and J lost 7 bases; unmatched junction nucleotides: 7. The CDR3 is 15 residues long. CDR3 bases: TGCGCCAGCAGCCTGACTAGCGGGGGGGTGCAGGAGCAGTACTTC. Translated: CASSLTSGGVQEQYF.

This chain uses TRBV12-3 or TRBV12-4 with TRBJ2-1; D might be TRBD1 (5 bases). V lost 6 bases, J lost 5 bases, and 11 bases lay in between. The CDR3 has 13 residues. CDR3 region: CASSSRADNEQFF. CDR3 in DNA: TGTGCCAGCAGCAGCAGGGCAGACAATGAGCAGTTCTTC.

The chain employs TRBV29-1 and TRBJ1-1; D unclear. Germline assignment: CDR1 SQVTM and CDR2 ANQGSEA. V lost 7 bases, J lost 1 base, and 7 bases lay in between. There are 11 residues in the CDR3. CDR3 sequence reads: CSGLKNTEAFF. CDR3 in DNA: TGCAGCGGACTTAAGAACACTGAAGCTTTCTTT.

This clone appeared a single time. V gene TRBV4-1 combines with J gene TRBJ1-2; perhaps TRBD1 as D (6 bases). The V end was cut by 1 base, the J end by 6 bases, with 6 bases between. CDR1 MGHRA and CDR2 YSYEKL come from the germline V gene. The CDR3 runs 12 residues. The CDR3 nucleotides are TGCGCCAGCAGCCAAGGGACAGATGGCTACACCTTC. The encoded protein is CASSQGTDGYTF.

The rearrangement links TRBV10-3 to TRBJ1-3; TRBD1 is a possible D gene (5 bases). Germline-derived CDR1 and CDR2 are ENHRY and SYGVKD. V lost 2 bases and J 2 bases, leaving 10 bases between the germline ends. The CDR3 is made up of 15 amino acids. The CDR3 sequence is CAISEMGTAGNTIYF. CDR3 nucleotide sequence: TGTGCCATCAGTGAGATGGGGACGGCTGGAAACACCATATATTTT.

This rearrangement joins TRBV15 to TRBJ2-7; unclear D gene. Germline CDR1 reads LNHNV; CDR2 reads YYDKDF (reference sequence). This CDR3 comprises 15 residues. V was trimmed by 0 bases and J by 5 bases, leaving 14 bases between them. The CDR3 DNA follows: TGTGCCACCAGCAGAGAATCCCTGGCTTCCGACGAGCAGTACTTC. It translates to CATSRESLASDEQYF.

The V gene is TRBV9, the J gene TRBJ2-1; D might be TRBD1 or TRBD2, each matching 5 bases. CDR1 and CDR2 (germline): SGDLS, YYNGEE. CDR3 length: 15 residues. The V end lost 0 bases, the J end lost 3 bases, and 10 bases lay between the germline ends. The CDR3 spells CASSVAGTYYNEQFF. The CDR3 region has the DNA TGTGCCAGCAGCGTAGCCGGGACCTACTACAATGAGCAGTTCTTC.

The rearrangement links TRBV28 to TRBJ2-7; 7 bases are a match to TRBD1. V was pared by 6 bases and J by 2 bases, with 13 bases of the junction left unmatched. Germline CDR1 MDHEN, CDR2 SYDVKM. CDR3 size: 16 residues. The CDR3 here is CASSPLRDSETYEQYF. CDR3 DNA: TGTGCCAGCAGCCCACTTAGGGACAGCGAGACCTACGAGCAGTACTTC.

This clone was seen only once. The J gene is TRBJ1-1, the V gene TRBV9; possible D gene TRBD1, 5 bases. CDR3 length: 15 amino acids. The ends were cut back, 4 bases at V and 3 bases at J, with 16 bases in the middle. Germline CDR1 SGDLS, CDR2 YYNGEE. CDR3 residues: CASSPDGGVDTEAFF. CDR3 in DNA: TGTGCCAGCAGCCCAGATGGGGGGGTGGACACTGAAGCTTTCTTT.

This clone has a single count. The chain links TRBV18 to TRBJ2-2, with D perhaps matching TRBD1 or TRBD2 (5 bases each). CDR3 length: 16 amino acids. Germline V gene data show CDR1 as KGHSH and CDR2 as LQKENI. Trimming took off 3 bases at V and 0 bases at J, with 11 bases between the two ends. CDR3 nucleotide sequence: TGTGCCAGCTCACCTTCCGAGGGACCGAACACCGGGGAGCTGTTTTTT. This codes for CASSPSEGPNTGELFF. The full variable domain, rest sourced from reference TRBV18 and TRBJ2-2, is NAGVMQNPRHLVRRRGQEARLRCSPMKGHSHVYWYRQLPEEGLKFMVYLQKENIIDESGMPKERFSAEFPKEGPSILRIQQVVRGDSAAYFCASSPSEGPNTGELFFGEGSRLTVL.

This sequence joins TRBV10-3 and TRBJ2-1; 9 bases are a match to TRBD2. The J segment lost 3 bases and the V segment lost 0 bases, leaving 3 bases of the junction unmatched. Germline V gene data show CDR1 as ENHRY and CDR2 as SYGVKD. The CDR3 loop spans 16 amino acids. The CDR3 region has the DNA TGTGCCATCAGTGAGTCGGGACTAGCAGTCTACAATGAGCAGTTCTTC. This translates into CAISESGLAVYNEQFF.

The gene calls are TRBV11-2 and TRBJ2-7, with D uncertain. This CDR3 has 12 amino acids. Germline CDR1 is SGHAT and CDR2 is FQNNGV. The V end was cut by 1 base, the J end by 1 base, with 2 bases between. This CDR3 is CASSLGSYEQYF. CDR3 DNA: TGTGCCAGCAGCTTAGGGTCCTACGAGCAGTACTTC.

The rearrangement links TRBV25-1 to TRBJ1-3; D unclear. The V gene lost 5 bases and the J gene lost 14 bases, with 16 bases spanning the gap. This CDR3 is 12 amino acids long. The germline gives CDR1 MGHDK, CDR2 SYGVNS. CDR3 loop: CASSWDRDLLYF. Written as DNA, the CDR3 is TGTGCCAGCAGTTGGGATCGAGACCTTTTATATTTT.

This clone was counted between two and nine times. The chain recombines TRBV30 with TRBJ2-7; 9 nucleotides match TRBD1. CDR1 and CDR2 from the germline V gene are GTSNPN and SVGIG (reference sequence). The CDR3 totals 13 residues. V gave up 3 bases and J gave up 5 bases; unmatched junction bases: 5. The CDR3 is CAWRGQGPHEQYF. DNA for the CDR3: TGTGCCTGGAGGGGACAGGGTCCCCACGAGCAGTACTTC.

This clone was seen just once. The V and J genes are TRBV28 and TRBJ2-3; either TRBD1 or TRBD2 may fit D (5 bases each). CDR3 length: 17 residues. CDR1 and CDR2 from the germline V gene are MDHEN and SYDVKM. The V gene lost 5 bases and the J gene lost 2 bases, with 20 bases spanning the gap. The CDR3 reads CASSPVSEGLATDTQYF. In DNA form, the CDR3 reads TGTGCCAGCAGTCCCGTATCTGAGGGGCTGGCCACAGATACGCAGTATTTT.

V gene TRBV28 combines with J gene TRBJ2-5; TRBD1 matches at 10 bases. This CDR3 has 14 amino acids. V lost 5 bases, J lost 4 bases, and 4 bases stayed unmatched. The germline V gene has CDR1 MDHEN and CDR2 SYDVKM. The CDR3 reads CASSRQGARETQYF. As DNA, the CDR3 is TGTGCCAGCAGTCGACAGGGGGCGCGAGAGACCCAGTACTTC. The full variable domain, in which reference TRBV28 and TRBJ2-5 provide the parts outside the CDR3, is DVKVTQSSRYLVKRTGEKVFLECVQDMDHENMFWYRQDPGLGLRLIYFSYDVKMKEKGDIPEGYSVSREKKERFSLILESASTNQTSMYLCASSRQGARETQYFGPGTRLLVL.